The clone carrying this T cell receptor beta chain occurred a few times. What it binds is not known. Clones were sequenced by immunoSEQ multiplex PCR, and TCRdb holds only the in-frame ones, with some missing. This table has just under 65,000 clones, roughly 89% appearing once. This entry comes from a study of graft-versus-host responses after intestinal transplantation. Germline values: CDR1 SEHNR, CDR2 FQNEAQ (reference sequence). The CDR3 is 15 residues long. V lost 8 bases to trimming and J lost 4 bases; unmatched junction nucleotides: 3. Lymphocytes from graft epithelium and lamina propria were isolated. Broader study findings: The recipient marrow held GvH clones, and some of them showed up first in ileum or blood.

The chain is built from TRBV7-9 and TRBJ2-3; TRBD2 aligns across 16 bases. The sequence was collected from a human patient who received an intestinal transplant, so some T cells may come from the graft donor. Source: ileum tissue, taken about 350 days after transplant. The CDR3 sequence is CASLGTSGGADTQYF. The CDR3 region has the DNA TGTGCCAGCCTCGGGACTAGCGGGGGGGCAGATACGCAGTATTTT.